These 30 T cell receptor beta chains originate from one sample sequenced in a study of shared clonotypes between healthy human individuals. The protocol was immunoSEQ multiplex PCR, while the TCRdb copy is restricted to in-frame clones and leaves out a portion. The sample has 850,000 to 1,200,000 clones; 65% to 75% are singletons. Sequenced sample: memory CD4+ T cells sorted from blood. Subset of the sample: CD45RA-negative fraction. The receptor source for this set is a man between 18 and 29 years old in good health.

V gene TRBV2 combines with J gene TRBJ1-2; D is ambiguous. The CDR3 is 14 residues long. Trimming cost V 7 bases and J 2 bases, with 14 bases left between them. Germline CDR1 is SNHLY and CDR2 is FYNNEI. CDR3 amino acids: CASKLRAGNYGYTF. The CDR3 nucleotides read TGTGCCAGCAAGTTGCGTGCGGGGAACTATGGCTACACCTTC.

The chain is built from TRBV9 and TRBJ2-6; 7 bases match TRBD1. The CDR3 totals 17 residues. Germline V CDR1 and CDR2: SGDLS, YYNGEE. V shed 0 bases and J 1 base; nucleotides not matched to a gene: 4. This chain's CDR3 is CASSVGGQTSGANVLTF. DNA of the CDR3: TGTGCCAGCAGCGTAGGGGGACAGACGTCTGGGGCCAACGTCCTGACTTTC.

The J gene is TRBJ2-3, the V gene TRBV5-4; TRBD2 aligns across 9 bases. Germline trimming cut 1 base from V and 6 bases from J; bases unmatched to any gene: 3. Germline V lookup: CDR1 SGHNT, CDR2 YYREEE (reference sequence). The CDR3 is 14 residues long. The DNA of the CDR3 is TGTGCCAGCAGCTTGCCCGGGACTAGCGATACGCAGTATTTT. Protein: CASSLPGTSDTQYF.

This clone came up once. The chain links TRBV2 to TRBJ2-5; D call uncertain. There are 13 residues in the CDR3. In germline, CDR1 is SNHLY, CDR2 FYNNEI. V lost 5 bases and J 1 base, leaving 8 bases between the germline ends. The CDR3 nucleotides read TGTGCCAGCAGTCAACAGCTCCAAGAGACCCAGTACTTC. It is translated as CASSQQLQETQYF. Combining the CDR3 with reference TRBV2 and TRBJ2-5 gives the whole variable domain EPEVTQTPSHQVTQMGQEVILRCVPISNHLYFYWYRQILGQKVEFLVSFYNNEISEKSEIFDDQFSVERPDGSNFTLKIRSTKLEDSAMYFCASSQQLQETQYFGPGTRLLVL.

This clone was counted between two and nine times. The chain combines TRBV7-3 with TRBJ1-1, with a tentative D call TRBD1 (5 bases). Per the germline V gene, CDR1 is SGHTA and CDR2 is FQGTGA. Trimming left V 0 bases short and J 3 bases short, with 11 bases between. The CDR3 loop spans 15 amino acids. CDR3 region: CASSLTPGKDTEAFF. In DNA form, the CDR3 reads TGTGCCAGCAGCTTAACGCCAGGGAAGGACACTGAAGCTTTCTTT. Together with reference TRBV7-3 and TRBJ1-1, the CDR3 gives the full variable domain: GAGVSQTPSNKVTEKGKYVELRCDPISGHTALYWYRQSLGQGPEFLIYFQGTGAADDSGLPNDRFFAVRPEGSVSTLKIQRTERGDSAVYLCASSLTPGKDTEAFFGQGTRLTVV.

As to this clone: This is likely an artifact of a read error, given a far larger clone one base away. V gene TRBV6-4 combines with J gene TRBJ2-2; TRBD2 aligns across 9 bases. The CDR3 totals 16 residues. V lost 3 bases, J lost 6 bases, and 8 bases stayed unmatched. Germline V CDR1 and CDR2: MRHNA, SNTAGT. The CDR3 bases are TGTGCCAGCAGTGAGCCTGGCGGGGGGGCCTCCGGGGAGCTGTTTTTT. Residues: CASSEPGGGASGELFF.

The CDR3 loop is CASSLGHRGRQETQYF. In DNA, the CDR3 is TGTGCCAGCAGCTTAGGTCACAGGGGCCGGCAAGAGACCCAGTACTTC. The chain combines TRBV7-2 with TRBJ2-5; TRBD1 matches at 7 bases. V shed 1 base and J 2 bases; nucleotides not matched to a gene: 7. The germline V gene has CDR1 SGHTA and CDR2 FQGNSA. The CDR3 runs to 16 residues.

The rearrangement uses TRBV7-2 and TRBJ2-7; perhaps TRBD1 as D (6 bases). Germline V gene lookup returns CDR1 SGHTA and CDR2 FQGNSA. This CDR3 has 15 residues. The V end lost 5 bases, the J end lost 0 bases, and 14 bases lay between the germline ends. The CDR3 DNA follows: TGTGCCAGCAGCGAGAGAGGGACACCCTCCTACGAGCAGTACTTC. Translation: CASSERGTPSYEQYF.

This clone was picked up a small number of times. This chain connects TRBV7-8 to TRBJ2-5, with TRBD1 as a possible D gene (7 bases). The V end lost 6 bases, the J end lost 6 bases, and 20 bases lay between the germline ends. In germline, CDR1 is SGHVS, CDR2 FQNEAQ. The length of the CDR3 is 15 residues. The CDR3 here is CASSPTGQGGKTQYF. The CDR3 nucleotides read TGTGCCAGCAGTCCTACGGGGCAGGGGGGAAAGACCCAGTACTTC.

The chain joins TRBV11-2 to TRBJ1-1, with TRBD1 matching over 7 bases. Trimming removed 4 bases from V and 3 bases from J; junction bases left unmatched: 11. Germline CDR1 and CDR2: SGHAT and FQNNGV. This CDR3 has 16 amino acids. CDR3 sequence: CASSSQTGSLHTEAFF. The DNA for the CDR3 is TGTGCCAGCAGCTCCCAGACAGGGTCCCTTCACACTGAAGCTTTCTTT.

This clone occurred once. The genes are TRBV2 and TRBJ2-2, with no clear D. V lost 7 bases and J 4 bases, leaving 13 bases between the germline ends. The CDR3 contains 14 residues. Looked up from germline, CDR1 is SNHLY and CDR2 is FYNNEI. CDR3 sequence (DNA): TGTGCCAGCACGCGGACGTATGGCACCGGGGAGCTGTTTTTT. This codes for CASTRTYGTGELFF.

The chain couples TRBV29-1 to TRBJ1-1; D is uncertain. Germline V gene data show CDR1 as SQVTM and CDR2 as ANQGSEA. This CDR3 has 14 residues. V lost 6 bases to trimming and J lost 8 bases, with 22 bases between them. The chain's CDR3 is CSVGPDLAGVEAFF. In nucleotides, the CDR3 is TGCAGCGTAGGCCCCGACCTCGCCGGGGTAGAAGCTTTCTTT.

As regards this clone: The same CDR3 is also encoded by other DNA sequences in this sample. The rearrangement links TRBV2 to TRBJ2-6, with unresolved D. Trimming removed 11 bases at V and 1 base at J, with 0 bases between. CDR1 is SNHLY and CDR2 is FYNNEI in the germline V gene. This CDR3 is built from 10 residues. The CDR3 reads CASGANVLTF. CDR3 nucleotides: TGTGCCTCTGGGGCCAACGTCCTGACTTTC.

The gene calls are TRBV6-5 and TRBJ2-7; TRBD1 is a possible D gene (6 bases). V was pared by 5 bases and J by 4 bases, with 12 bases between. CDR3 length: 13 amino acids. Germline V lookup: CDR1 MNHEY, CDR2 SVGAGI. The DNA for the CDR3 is TGTGCCAGCAGTCTTACAGGGAGTTACGAGCAGTACTTC. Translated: CASSLTGSYEQYF.

The CDR3 DNA sequence: TGTGCCAGCGCTCAGGAGGGAGGGACTGAAGCTTTCTTT. Amino acids: CASAQEGGTEAFF. This chain joins TRBV6-4 and TRBJ1-1; D gene ambiguous. With 8 bases removed from V and 5 bases from J, the gap between germline ends came to 15 bases. Germline lookup yields CDR1 MRHNA and CDR2 SNTAGT. This CDR3 contains 13 residues.

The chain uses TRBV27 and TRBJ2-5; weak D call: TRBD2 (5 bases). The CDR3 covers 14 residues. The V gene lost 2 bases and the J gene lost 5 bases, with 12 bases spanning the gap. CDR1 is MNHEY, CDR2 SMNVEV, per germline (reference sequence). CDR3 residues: CASSLGGGGETQYF. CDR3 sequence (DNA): TGTGCCAGCAGTTTAGGCGGAGGCGGGGAGACCCAGTACTTC.

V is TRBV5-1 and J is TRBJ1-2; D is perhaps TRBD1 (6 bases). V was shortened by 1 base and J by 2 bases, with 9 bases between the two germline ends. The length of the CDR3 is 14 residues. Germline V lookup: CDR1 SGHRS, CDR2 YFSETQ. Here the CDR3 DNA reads TGCGCCAGCAGCTTGAACAGGGCAAACTATGGCTACACCTTC. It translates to CASSLNRANYGYTF.

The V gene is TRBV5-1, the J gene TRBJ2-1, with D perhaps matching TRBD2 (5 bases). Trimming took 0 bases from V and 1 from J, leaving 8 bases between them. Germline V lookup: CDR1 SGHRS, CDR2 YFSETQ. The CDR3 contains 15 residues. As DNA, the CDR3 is TGCGCCAGCAGCTTGGGCCAGCGGTCCTACAATGAGCAGTTCTTC. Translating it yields CASSLGQRSYNEQFF.

The CDR3 DNA reads as TGTGCCAGCAGCCGGGACTACCAAGAGACCCAGTACTTC. This gives the protein CASSRDYQETQYF. This chain links TRBV5-4 with TRBJ2-5; D is possibly TRBD2 (6 bases). Trimming took 4 bases from V and 0 from J, leaving 7 bases between them. Germline V gives CDR1 SGHNT, CDR2 YYREEE (reference sequence). This CDR3 spans 13 amino acids. The full variable domain, its missing parts supplied by reference TRBV5-4 and TRBJ2-5, is ETGVTQSPTHLIKTRGQQVTLRCSSQSGHNTVSWYQQALGQGPQFIFQYYREEENGRGNFPPRFSGLQFPNYSSELNVNALELDDSALYLCASSRDYQETQYFGPGTRLLVL.

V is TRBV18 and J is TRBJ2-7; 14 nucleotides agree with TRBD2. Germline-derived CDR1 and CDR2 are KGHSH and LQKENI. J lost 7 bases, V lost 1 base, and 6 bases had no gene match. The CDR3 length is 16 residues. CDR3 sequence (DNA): TGTGCCAGCTCACCACGACTAGCGGGAGGGCCGGGGGAGCAGTACTTC. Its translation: CASSPRLAGGPGEQYF. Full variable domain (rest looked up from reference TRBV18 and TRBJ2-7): NAGVMQNPRHLVRRRGQEARLRCSPMKGHSHVYWYRQLPEEGLKFMVYLQKENIIDESGMPKERFSAEFPKEGPSILRIQQVVRGDSAAYFCASSPRLAGGPGEQYFGPGTRLTVT.

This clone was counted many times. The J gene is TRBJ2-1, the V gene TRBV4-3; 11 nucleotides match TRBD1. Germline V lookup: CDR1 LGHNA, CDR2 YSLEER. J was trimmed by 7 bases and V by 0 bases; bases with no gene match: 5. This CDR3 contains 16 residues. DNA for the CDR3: TGCGCCAGCAGCCAAGAAACCGGGACAGGGGGAAATGAGCAGTTCTTC. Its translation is CASSQETGTGGNEQFF.

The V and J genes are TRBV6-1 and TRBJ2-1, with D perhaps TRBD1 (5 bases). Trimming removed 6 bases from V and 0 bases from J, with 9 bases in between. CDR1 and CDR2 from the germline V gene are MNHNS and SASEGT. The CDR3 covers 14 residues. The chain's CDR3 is CASRRQSSYNEQFF. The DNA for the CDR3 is TGTGCCAGCAGAAGACAGTCCTCCTACAATGAGCAGTTCTTC.

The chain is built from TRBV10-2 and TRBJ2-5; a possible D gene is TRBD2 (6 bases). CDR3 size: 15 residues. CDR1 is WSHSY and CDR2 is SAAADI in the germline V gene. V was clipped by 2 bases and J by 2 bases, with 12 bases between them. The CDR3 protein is CASSETRTKQETQYF. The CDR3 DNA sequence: TGCGCCAGCAGTGAGACCAGGACTAAACAAGAGACCCAGTACTTC.

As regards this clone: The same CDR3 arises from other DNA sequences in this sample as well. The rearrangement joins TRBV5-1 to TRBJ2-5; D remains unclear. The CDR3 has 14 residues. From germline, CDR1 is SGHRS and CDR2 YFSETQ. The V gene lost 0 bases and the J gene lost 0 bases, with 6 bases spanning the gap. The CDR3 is CASSLAGNQETQYF. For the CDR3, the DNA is TGCGCCAGCAGCTTGGCGGGTAACCAAGAGACCCAGTACTTC.

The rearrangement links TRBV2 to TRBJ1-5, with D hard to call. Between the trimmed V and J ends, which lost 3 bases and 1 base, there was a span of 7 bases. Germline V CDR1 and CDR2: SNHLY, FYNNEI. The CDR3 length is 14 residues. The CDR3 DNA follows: TGTGCCAGCAGTGATGCCAGGAGCAATCAGCCCCAGCATTTT. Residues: CASSDARSNQPQHF.

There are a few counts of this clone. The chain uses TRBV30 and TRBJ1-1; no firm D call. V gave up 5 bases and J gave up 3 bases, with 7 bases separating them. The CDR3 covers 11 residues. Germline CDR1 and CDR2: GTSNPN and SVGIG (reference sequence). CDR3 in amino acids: CAWDKDTEAFF. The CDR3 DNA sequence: TGTGCCTGGGACAAAGACACTGAAGCTTTCTTT. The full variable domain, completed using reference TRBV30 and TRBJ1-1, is SQTIHQWPATLVQPVGSPLSLECTVEGTSNPNLYWYRQAAGRGLQLLFYSVGIGQISSEVPQNLSASRPQDRQFILSSKKLLLSDSGFYLCAWDKDTEAFFGQGTRLTVV.

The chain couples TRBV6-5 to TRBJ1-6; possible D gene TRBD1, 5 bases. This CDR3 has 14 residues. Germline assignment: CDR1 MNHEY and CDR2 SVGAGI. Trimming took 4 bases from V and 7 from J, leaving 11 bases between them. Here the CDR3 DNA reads TGTGCCAGCAGTTTGGTCAGGGCAAATTCACCCCTCCACTTT. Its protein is CASSLVRANSPLHF.

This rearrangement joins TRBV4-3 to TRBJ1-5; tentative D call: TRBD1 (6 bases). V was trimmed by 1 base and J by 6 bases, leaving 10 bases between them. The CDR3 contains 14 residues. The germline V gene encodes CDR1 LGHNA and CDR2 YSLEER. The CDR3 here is CASSQAEGVQPQHF. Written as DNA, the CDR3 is TGCGCCAGCAGCCAAGCGGAGGGGGTTCAGCCCCAGCATTTT.

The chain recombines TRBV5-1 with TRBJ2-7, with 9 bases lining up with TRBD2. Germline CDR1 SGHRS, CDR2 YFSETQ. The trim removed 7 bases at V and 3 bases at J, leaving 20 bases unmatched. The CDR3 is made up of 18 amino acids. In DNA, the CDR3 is TGCGCCAGCCGACGGGAGGCTAGCGGGGTTGGTAGAGTCTACGAGCAGTACTTC. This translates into CASRREASGVGRVYEQYF.

The CDR3 sequence: CASSFSPGTGSYEQYF. For the CDR3, the DNA is TGTGCCAGCAGTTTCAGTCCCGGGACAGGATCGTACGAGCAGTACTTC. This chain links TRBV28 with TRBJ2-7; TRBD1 matches at 8 bases. Germline lookup yields CDR1 MDHEN and CDR2 SYDVKM. V was pared by 3 bases and J by 4 bases, with 11 bases of the junction left unmatched. CDR3 length: 16 amino acids.